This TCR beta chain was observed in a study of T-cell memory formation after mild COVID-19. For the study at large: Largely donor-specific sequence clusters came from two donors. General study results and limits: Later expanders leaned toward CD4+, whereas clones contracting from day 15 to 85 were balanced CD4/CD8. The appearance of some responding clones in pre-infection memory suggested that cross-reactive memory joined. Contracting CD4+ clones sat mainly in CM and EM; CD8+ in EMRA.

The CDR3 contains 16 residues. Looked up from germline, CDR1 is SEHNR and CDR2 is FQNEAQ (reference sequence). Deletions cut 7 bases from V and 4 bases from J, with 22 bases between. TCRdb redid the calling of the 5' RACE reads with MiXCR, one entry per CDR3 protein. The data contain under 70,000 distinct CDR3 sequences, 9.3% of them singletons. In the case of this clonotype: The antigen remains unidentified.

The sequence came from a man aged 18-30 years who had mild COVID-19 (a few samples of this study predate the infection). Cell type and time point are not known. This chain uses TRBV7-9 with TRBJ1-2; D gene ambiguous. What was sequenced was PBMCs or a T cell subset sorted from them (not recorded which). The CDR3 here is CASIRITPGDGYGYTF. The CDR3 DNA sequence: TGTGCCAGCATCAGGATAACCCCCGGTGACGGCTATGGCTACACCTTC. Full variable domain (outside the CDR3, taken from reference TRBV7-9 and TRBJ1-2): DTGVSQNPRHKITKRGQNVTFRCDPISEHNRLYWYRQTLGQGPEFLTYFQNEAQLEKSRLLSDRFSAERPKGSFSTLEIQRTEQGDSAMYLCASIRITPGDGYGYTFGSGTRLTVV.